This T cell receptor (beta chain) was sequenced during a study of T cells in narcolepsy (dated by TCRdb to the late 2010s). For the study in its entirety: Patients with narcolepsy type 1 or type 2 (NT1, NT2) and healthy control donors were enrolled in the study. The study sought autoreactive T cells targeting hypocretin neuron self-antigens (hypocretin, TRIB2) in narcolepsy patients, using TCR Vbeta sequencing to track clonotypes in blood and CSF.

Memory CD4+ T cells were sorted ex vivo from peripheral blood of narcolepsy patients and healthy controls for TCR Vbeta sequencing. The CDR3 runs 16 amino acids, cysteine and phenylalanine included. The kept DNA is CDR3 alone, 48 bases in frame from the first base. Unmatched junction bases come to 3, with V trimmed by 3 bases and J by 3 bases. CDR1 and CDR2 are drawn from the germline V gene: SGHDN, FVKESK. As to this clone: What antigen it recognizes has not been identified. Base quality data are lacking; no much larger clone is found one base away.

The library relied on the immunoSEQ multiplex PCR assay. Held by TCRdb, this immuneACCESS table contains in-frame sequences only and omits some clones. Under half of the omission traces to an unresolved V gene where checked; the cause of the rest is unknown. The sample table holds tens of thousands of clones, of which around 85% were seen once. 1.3% of the sample lies in the top ten. The paper as a whole reports these results and caveats: Numbers of sequenced blood memory CD4+ clonotypes were comparable, with averages of some 40,000 in patients and 33,354 in controls. According to the report, autoreactive clonotypes were detected serially in the blood of the same patients and of different patients, but not in healthy controls. Plots comparing CSF and blood CD4+ T cell clonotypes from the same patient highlighted HCRT-specific and TRIB2-specific autoreactive clonotypes. No sequences matching autoreactive T cell clones were contained in some blood memory CD4+ repertoires from patients and controls.

The sequence links TRBV14 to TRBJ2-1, and 12 junctional nucleotides match TRBD2. The TCR comes from a human donor with narcolepsy. Sequencing was performed on CD45RA- memory CD4+ T cells from PBMCs. What the cell subset or site label conveys for this sample: memory T cells sorted ex vivo from peripheral blood. The CDR3 protein is CASSQLAGGNYNEQFF. In nucleotide form, the sequence is TGTGCCAGCAGCCAGCTAGCGGGAGGGAACTACAATGAGCAGTTCTTC.